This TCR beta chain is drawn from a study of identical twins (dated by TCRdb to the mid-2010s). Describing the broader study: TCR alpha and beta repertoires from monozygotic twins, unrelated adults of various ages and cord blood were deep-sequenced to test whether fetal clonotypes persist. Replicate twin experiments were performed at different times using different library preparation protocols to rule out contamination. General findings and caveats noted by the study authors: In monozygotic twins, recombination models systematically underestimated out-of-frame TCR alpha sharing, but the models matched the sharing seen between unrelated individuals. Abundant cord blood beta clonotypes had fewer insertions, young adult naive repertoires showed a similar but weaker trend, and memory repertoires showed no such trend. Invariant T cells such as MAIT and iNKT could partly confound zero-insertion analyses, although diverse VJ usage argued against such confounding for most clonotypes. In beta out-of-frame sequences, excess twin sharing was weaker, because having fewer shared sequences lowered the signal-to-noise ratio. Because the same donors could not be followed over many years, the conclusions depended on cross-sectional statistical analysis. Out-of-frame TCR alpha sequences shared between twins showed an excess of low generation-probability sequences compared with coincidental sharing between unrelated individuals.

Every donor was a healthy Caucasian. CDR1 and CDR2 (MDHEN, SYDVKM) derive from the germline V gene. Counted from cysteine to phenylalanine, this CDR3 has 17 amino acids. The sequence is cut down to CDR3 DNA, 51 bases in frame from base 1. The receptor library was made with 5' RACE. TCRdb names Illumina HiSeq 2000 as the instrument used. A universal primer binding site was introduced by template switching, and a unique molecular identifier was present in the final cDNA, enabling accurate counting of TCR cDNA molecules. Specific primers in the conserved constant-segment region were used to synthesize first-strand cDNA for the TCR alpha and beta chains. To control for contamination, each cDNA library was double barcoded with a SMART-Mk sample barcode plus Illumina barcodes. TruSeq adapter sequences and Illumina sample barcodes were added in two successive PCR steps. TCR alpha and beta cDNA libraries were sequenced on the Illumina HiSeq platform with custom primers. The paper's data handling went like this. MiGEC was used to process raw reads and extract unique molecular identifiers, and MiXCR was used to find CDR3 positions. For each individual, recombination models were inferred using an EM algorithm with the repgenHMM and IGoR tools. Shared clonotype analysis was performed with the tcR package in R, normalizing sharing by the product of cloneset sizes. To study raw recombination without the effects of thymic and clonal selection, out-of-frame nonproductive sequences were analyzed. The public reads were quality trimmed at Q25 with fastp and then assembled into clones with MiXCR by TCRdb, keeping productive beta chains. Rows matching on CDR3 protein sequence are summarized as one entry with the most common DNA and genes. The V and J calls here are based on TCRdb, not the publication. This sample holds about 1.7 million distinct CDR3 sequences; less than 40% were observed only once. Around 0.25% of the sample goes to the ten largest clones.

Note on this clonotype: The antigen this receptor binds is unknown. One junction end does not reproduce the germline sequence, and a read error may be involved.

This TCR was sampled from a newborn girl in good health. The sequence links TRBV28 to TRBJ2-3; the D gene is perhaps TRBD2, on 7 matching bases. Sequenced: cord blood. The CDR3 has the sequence CAGSVAGGGGRTDTQYF. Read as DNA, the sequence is TGTGCCGGCAGCGTAGCGGGCGGGGGCGGACGCACAGATACGCAGTATTTT. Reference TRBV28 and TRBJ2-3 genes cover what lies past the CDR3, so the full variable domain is DVKVTQSSRYLVKRTGEKVFLECVQDMDHENMFWYRQDPGLGLRLIYFSYDVKMKEKGDIPEGYSVSREKKERFSLILESASTNQTSMYLCAGSVAGGGGRTDTQYFGPGTRLTVL.